Shown below are 25 T cell receptor beta chains from a single sample sequenced in a study of OX40 agonist ivuxolimab in advanced cancers. Generated by immunoSEQ multiplex PCR, the TCRdb table keeps only in-frame clones and is missing some. The data show 95,000 to 150,000 clones, with about 93% seen just once and approximately 0.15% held by the top ten. The sequencing here drew on CD4+ or CD8+ T cells sorted from blood, taken in a trial of the OX40 agonist ivuxolimab. These receptors were obtained from an adult with an advanced solid tumor such as melanoma, head and neck, liver or kidney cancer.

The rearrangement uses TRBV12-5 and TRBJ2-5; D remains ambiguous. This CDR3 region has 13 residues. V lost 6 bases to trimming and J lost 9 bases, with 17 bases between them. Per the germline V gene, CDR1 is LGHNT and CDR2 is FRNRAP. This CDR3 is CASGTTLDRAQYF. Written as DNA, the CDR3 is TGTGCTAGTGGCACCACCCTGGACCGCGCCCAGTACTTC.

The genes are TRBV6-1 and TRBJ1-4, with 8 bases that match TRBD1. Germline CDR1 and CDR2: MNHNS and SASEGT. This CDR3 spans 16 amino acids. Losses at the gene ends were 1 base for V and 3 bases for J; bases not matched to a gene: 4. The CDR3 spells CASSEGTGWANEKLFF. DNA of the CDR3: TGTGCCAGCAGTGAAGGGACAGGGTGGGCTAATGAAAAACTGTTTTTT.

The chain uses TRBV6-5 and TRBJ2-7; 10 bases agree with TRBD2. Germline trimming cut 5 bases from V and 1 base from J; bases unmatched to any gene: 5. The CDR3 spans 15 residues. Germline V lookup: CDR1 MNHEY, CDR2 SVGAGI. In DNA form, the CDR3 reads TGTGCCAGCAGTGCACCGGGACTAGCGTCCTACGAGCAGTACTTC. This translates into CASSAPGLASYEQYF.

This clone was recorded once. This rearrangement joins TRBV21-1 to TRBJ2-1; the D segment call TRBD2 is taken from the table without a DNA check. TRBV21-1 is classified as a pseudogene. The CDR3 spans 14 residues. In DNA, the CDR3 is TGTGCCAGCAGCCAGGGACTTCACGCCAATGAGCAGTTCTTC. Its protein is CASSQGLHANEQFF.

This chain uses TRBV25-1 with TRBJ2-7; D is undetermined. This CDR3 has 11 residues. V was pared by 2 bases and J by 7 bases, with 6 bases between. The germline V gene encodes CDR1 MGHDK and CDR2 SYGVNS. The CDR3 coding sequence is TGTGCCAGCAGTGAAACAAATGAGCAGTACTTC. It is translated as CASSETNEQYF.

This clone has just one count. The chain carries TRBV4-1 and TRBJ2-1, with 12 bases aligning to TRBD2. The CDR3 totals 17 residues. V shed 1 base, J shed 4 bases, and the junction held 5 bases outside the gene matches. From germline, CDR1 is MGHRA and CDR2 YSYEKL. The CDR3 nucleotides are TGCGCCAGCAGCCAAGCTCGGACTAGCGGGATATACAATGAGCAGTTCTTC. It specifies CASSQARTSGIYNEQFF.

This clone was observed once. The sample contains more than one DNA sequence encoding this CDR3. V gene TRBV2 combines with J gene TRBJ2-2; the D call may be TRBD1 or TRBD2 (5 bases each). The CDR3 contains 14 residues. Germline CDR1 is SNHLY and CDR2 is FYNNEI. V was shortened by 9 bases and J by 0 bases, with 11 bases between the two germline ends. CDR3 bases: TGTGCCAGTTCCGGGACCGCGAACACCGGGGAGCTGTTTTTT. It codes for CASSGTANTGELFF. The entire variable domain, with the rest obtained from reference TRBV2 and TRBJ2-2, is as follows: EPEVTQTPSHQVTQMGQEVILRCVPISNHLYFYWYRQILGQKVEFLVSFYNNEISEKSEIFDDQFSVERPDGSNFTLKIRSTKLEDSAMYFCASSGTANTGELFFGEGSRLTVL.

This sequence joins TRBV6-6 and TRBJ2-3; 7 bases are shared with TRBD2. With 3 bases clipped from V and 1 base from J, the junction kept 4 bases outside the gene matches. The CDR3 is 15 residues long. Germline loops: CDR1 MNHNY, CDR2 SVGAGI (reference sequence). CDR3: CASSYRAGGTDTQYF. The DNA for the CDR3 is TGTGCCAGCAGTTATCGGGCGGGAGGCACAGATACGCAGTATTTT.

V gene TRBV2 combines with J gene TRBJ2-7; 9 bases match TRBD1. CDR1 and CDR2 (germline): SNHLY, FYNNEI. V lost 6 bases and J lost 0; bases outside the gene matches: 6. This CDR3 spans 15 amino acids. The chain's CDR3 is CASRKDRGGSYEQYF. The CDR3, as DNA: TGTGCCAGCAGGAAGGACAGGGGAGGCTCCTACGAGCAGTACTTC. Based on the CDR3 plus reference TRBV2 and TRBJ2-7, the full variable domain is EPEVTQTPSHQVTQMGQEVILRCVPISNHLYFYWYRQILGQKVEFLVSFYNNEISEKSEIFDDQFSVERPDGSNFTLKIRSTKLEDSAMYFCASRKDRGGSYEQYFGPGTRLTVT.

The chain combines TRBV14 with TRBJ1-1; unclear D gene. Germline V gives CDR1 SGHDN, CDR2 FVKESK. The length of the CDR3 is 14 residues. Trimming removed 2 bases at V and 0 bases at J, with 7 bases between. The CDR3 reads CASSQYGVNTEAFF. The CDR3 region has the DNA TGTGCCAGCAGCCAATATGGGGTGAACACTGAAGCTTTCTTT.

The J gene is TRBJ1-2, the V gene TRBV7-2; D ambiguous. The V and J ends lost 1 base and 8 bases respectively, with 8 bases between them. CDR1 and CDR2 (germline): SGHTA, FQGNSA. The CDR3 sequence is 12 residues long. In DNA form, the CDR3 reads TGTGCCAGCAGCTTAGGAGGACTCGGCTACACCTTC. This translates into CASSLGGLGYTF.

The CDR3 DNA reads TGTGCCAGCAGCTTAGCCAGCGGGGCCTCCTACGAGCAGTACTTC. Its translation is CASSLASGASYEQYF. The V call is TRBV7-6, the J call TRBJ2-7; 7 bases agree with TRBD2. CDR1 is SGHVS, CDR2 FNYEAQ, per germline. With V trimmed by 0 bases and J by 0 bases, 2 bases remained unmatched. This CDR3 comprises 15 residues.

This clone showed up just once. This chain uses TRBV7-2 with TRBJ2-5, with 8 positions matching TRBD1. The CDR3 sequence is 14 residues long. Unmatched junction bases numbered 6, after V lost 4 bases and J lost 5 bases. Germline V gives CDR1 SGHTA, CDR2 FQGNSA. The CDR3 nucleotides read TGTGCCAGCAGCTCAGGGGGCTCCTGGGAGACCCAGTACTTC. Translated, it gives CASSSGGSWETQYF.

The chain links TRBV7-2 to TRBJ1-2; no clear D. V was shortened by 1 base and J by 8 bases, with 20 bases between the two germline ends. In germline, CDR1 is SGHTA, CDR2 FQGNSA. The CDR3 totals 16 residues. CDR3 DNA sequence: TGTGCCAGCAGCTTAGTCGGGGTACAGTCCCTAGTAGGCTACACCTTC. Its protein is CASSLVGVQSLVGYTF. Combining the CDR3 with reference TRBV7-2 and TRBJ1-2 gives the whole variable domain GAGVSQSPSNKVTEKGKDVELRCDPISGHTALYWYRQSLGQGLEFLIYFQGNSAPDKSGLPSDRFSAERTGGSVSTLTIQRTQQEDSAVYLCASSLVGVQSLVGYTFGSGTRLTVV.

The rearrangement links TRBV10-2 to TRBJ2-1, with 8 nucleotides matching TRBD1. CDR1 WSHSY and CDR2 SAAADI come from the germline V gene. V shed 6 bases, J shed 6 bases, and the junction held 10 bases outside the gene matches. The CDR3 is 15 residues long. As DNA, the CDR3 is TGCGCCAGCAGACTTGGACAGGGACTGGGCAATGAGCAGTTCTTC. This translates into CASRLGQGLGNEQFF.

The rearrangement uses TRBV10-3 and TRBJ2-1; D possibly matches TRBD1 or TRBD2 (5 bases each). The V gene lost 10 bases and the J gene lost 4 bases, with 14 bases spanning the gap. The length of the CDR3 is 13 residues. Germline V CDR1 and CDR2: ENHRY, SYGVKD. The DNA for the CDR3 is TGTGCCACTTCTACCGGGACGTACAATGAGCAGTTCTTC. Its translation is CATSTGTYNEQFF.

A single count supports this clone. The chain couples TRBV6-1 to TRBJ1-1, with D possibly TRBD1 on 5 matching bases. The CDR3 length is 15 residues. V lost 8 bases and J 0 bases, leaving 16 bases between the germline ends. CDR1 and CDR2 from the germline V gene are MNHNS and SASEGT. The CDR3 sequence is CASLRERGVNTEAFF. CDR3 DNA: TGTGCCAGCCTCAGGGAGCGTGGGGTGAACACTGAAGCTTTCTTT.

This chain connects TRBV30 to TRBJ1-6; no clear D gene. From germline, CDR1 is GTSNPN and CDR2 SVGIG (reference sequence). Trimming took off 0 bases at V and 13 bases at J, with 16 bases between the two ends. The CDR3 consists of 14 residues. CDR3 in amino acids: CAWSVSISLGPLHF. DNA for the CDR3: TGTGCCTGGAGTGTATCGATATCCCTGGGGCCCCTCCACTTT.

V usage is TRBV19 and J usage is TRBJ1-5; D not resolved. V was clipped by 4 bases and J by 5 bases, with 6 bases between them. There are 12 residues in the CDR3. Germline V gene data show CDR1 as LNHDA and CDR2 as SQIVND (reference sequence). CDR3: CASSREDQPQHF. The CDR3 DNA sequence: TGTGCCAGTAGTAGGGAAGATCAGCCCCAGCATTTT.

The chain is built from TRBV4-3 and TRBJ2-3; no clear D gene. V was shortened by 2 bases and J by 6 bases, with 9 bases between the two germline ends. This CDR3 contains 13 residues. Germline CDR1 LGHNA, CDR2 YSLEER. CDR3 nucleotide sequence: TGCGCCAGCAGCCAAAGAAACGCGGATACGCAGTATTTT. This codes for CASSQRNADTQYF.

V is TRBV7-2 and J is TRBJ2-7; TRBD1 is a possible D gene (5 bases). The germline V and J ends were trimmed by 4 bases and 4 bases, with 8 bases remaining between them. Germline values: CDR1 SGHTA, CDR2 FQGNSA. This CDR3 is 12 amino acids long. CDR3 residues: CASSSTVYEQYF. The CDR3 DNA follows: TGTGCCAGCAGCTCGACAGTTTACGAGCAGTACTTC.

This sequence joins TRBV7-6 and TRBJ2-1; TRBD2 agrees at 14 bases. J was trimmed by 5 bases and V by 4 bases; bases with no gene match: 7. Germline V gene lookup returns CDR1 SGHVS and CDR2 FNYEAQ. This CDR3 comprises 17 residues. CDR3 residues: CASSSIGLAGGNNEQFF. The CDR3 DNA is TGTGCCAGCAGCTCAATTGGACTAGCGGGGGGCAACAATGAGCAGTTCTTC.

The CDR3 DNA sequence: TGTGCCAGCAGCGTAGCTGGGGGAACCGGGGAGCTGTTTTTT. It specifies CASSVAGGTGELFF. The chain carries TRBV9 and TRBJ2-2; D is tentatively TRBD1 or TRBD2 (5 bases each). CDR1 is SGDLS, CDR2 YYNGEE, per germline. The CDR3 contains 14 residues. The V and J ends lost 0 bases and 5 bases respectively, with 8 bases between them.

In this sample, this clone turned up once. The chain recombines TRBV9 with TRBJ2-5; D possibly matches TRBD1 or TRBD2 (5 bases each). CDR3 size: 16 residues. Trimming removed 4 bases from V and 5 bases from J, with 21 bases in between. The germline V gene has CDR1 SGDLS and CDR2 YYNGEE. The CDR3 region has the DNA TGTGCCAGCAGCTTTAGCTGGGGCCTAGCCCTGGAGACCCAGTACTTC. Its protein product is CASSFSWGLALETQYF.

V usage is TRBV6-4 and J usage is TRBJ2-3; D gene unclear. V lost 2 bases and J lost 1, with 4 bases in between. Germline V gives CDR1 MRHNA, CDR2 SNTAGT. The CDR3 contains 13 residues. CDR3: CASSDQGTDTQYF. CDR3 DNA: TGTGCCAGCAGTGACCAGGGCACAGATACGCAGTATTTT.